These 17 T cell receptor beta chains were all obtained from the same sample, sequenced in a study of monozygotic twins with inflammatory bowel disease. TCRdb reprocessed the 5' RACE reads and stores each CDR3 protein as one record, lacking DNA. The table lists about 160,000 distinct CDR3 sequences. Sequenced material: blood. The source is a human donor with ulcerative colitis or Crohn's disease, or a healthy co-twin of an affected twin (not recorded which).

This chain connects TRBV7-8 to TRBJ2-1; lacking DNA, the TRBD2 call made by TCRdb goes unchecked. Germline assignment: CDR1 SGHVS and CDR2 FQNEAQ. This CDR3 is 15 amino acids long. The chain's CDR3 is CASTKDLPSYNEQFF.

The chain carries TRBV30 and TRBJ2-7; TCRdb indicates TRBD1, and absent DNA this call remains unverified. The CDR3 consists of 13 residues. CDR1 is GTSNPN, CDR2 SVGIG, per germline (reference sequence). This CDR3 is CAWGTGTTYEQYF. The variable domain in full, completed from reference TRBV30 and TRBJ2-7, reads SQTIHQWPATLVQPVGSPLSLECTVEGTSNPNLYWYRQAAGRGLQLLFYSVGIGQISSEVPQNLSASRPQDRQFILSSKKLLLSDSGFYLCAWGTGTTYEQYFGPGTRLTVT.

V is TRBV30 and J is TRBJ2-1; TCRdb selects TRBD1, and the lack of DNA leaves this call unchecked. This CDR3 comprises 13 residues. The germline V gene has CDR1 GTSNPN and CDR2 SVGIG (reference sequence). CDR3 loop: CAWRRGTGVEQFF.

The chain carries TRBV7-9 and TRBJ1-2. The CDR3 runs to 14 residues. The germline V gene encodes CDR1 SEHNR and CDR2 FQNEAQ (reference sequence). The CDR3 spells CASSLSAANYGYTF.

This chain connects TRBV20-1 to TRBJ2-7; the D call from TCRdb, TRBD2, cannot be confirmed without DNA. The CDR3 has 14 amino acids. Germline V CDR1 and CDR2: DFQATT, SNEGSKA (reference sequence). This CDR3 reads CSARTHGLAYEQYF.

The CDR3 loop is CASSLVGTSGTRTDTQYF. This chain connects TRBV11-2 to TRBJ2-3; no DNA is available, so the TRBD2 call from TCRdb remains unchecked. This CDR3 spans 18 amino acids. Germline lookup yields CDR1 SGHAT and CDR2 FQNNGV.

This chain joins TRBV5-4 and TRBJ2-1; no DNA is available, so the TRBD2 call from TCRdb remains unchecked. Germline CDR1 and CDR2: SGHNT and YYREEE (reference sequence). This CDR3 spans 16 amino acids. CDR3 loop: CASSFNPYPTEDEQFF.

This chain joins TRBV20-1 and TRBJ1-1; the D call from TCRdb, TRBD1, cannot be confirmed without DNA. The germline V gene has CDR1 DFQATT and CDR2 SNEGSKA (reference sequence). The CDR3 covers 14 residues. The CDR3: CSARDPTGRTEAFF.

The chain links TRBV5-1 to TRBJ2-1; TCRdb calls TRBD2, which cannot be checked without DNA. This CDR3 spans 13 amino acids. Germline CDR1 SGHRS, CDR2 YFSETQ. The CDR3 loop is CASSSGLAGVSFF.

The rearrangement links TRBV7-2 to TRBJ1-4; TCRdb's D gene call, TRBD1, goes unchecked for lack of DNA. The CDR3 length is 14 residues. Germline V gives CDR1 SGHTA, CDR2 FQGNSA. The CDR3 here is CASSSGQGDEKLFF.

This chain links TRBV7-9 with TRBJ1-5; TCRdb picks TRBD1, but there is no DNA to check that call. Germline CDR1 SEHNR, CDR2 FQNEAQ (reference sequence). CDR3 size: 14 residues. Here the CDR3 reads CASSPGTGYQPQHF.

The chain combines TRBV5-1 with TRBJ2-3; the D call from TCRdb, TRBD2, cannot be confirmed without DNA. This CDR3 is built from 16 residues. CDR1 and CDR2 from the germline V gene are SGHRS and YFSETQ. The CDR3 is CASSSGGSGITDTQYF.

This chain uses TRBV10-1 with TRBJ1-1; the D call from TCRdb, TRBD1, cannot be confirmed without DNA. The CDR3 covers 12 residues. Germline CDR1 and CDR2: WNHNN and SYGVQD (reference sequence). This chain's CDR3 is CASSPGQGGAFF.

This sequence joins TRBV5-4 and TRBJ1-1; checking the TCRdb D call of TRBD1 is not possible without DNA. CDR1 and CDR2 from the germline V gene are SGHNT and YYREEE (reference sequence). The CDR3 contains 15 residues. The CDR3 protein is CASSLAAGMNTEAFF. The full variable domain, completed using reference TRBV5-4 and TRBJ1-1, is ETGVTQSPTHLIKTRGQQVTLRCSSQSGHNTVSWYQQALGQGPQFIFQYYREEENGRGNFPPRFSGLQFPNYSSELNVNALELDDSALYLCASSLAAGMNTEAFFGQGTRLTVV.

This rearrangement joins TRBV6-5 to TRBJ2-7; lacking DNA, the TRBD2 call made by TCRdb goes unchecked. CDR3 length: 13 amino acids. Germline V gene lookup returns CDR1 MNHEY and CDR2 SVGAGI. The CDR3 reads CASSWRAGYEQYF.

This rearrangement joins TRBV25-1 to TRBJ2-5; TCRdb names TRBD2, which stays unverified in the absence of DNA. The CDR3 contains 14 residues. Germline CDR1 is MGHDK and CDR2 is SYGVNS. CDR3 protein: CASSEPQGGETQYF. The full variable domain, completed using reference TRBV25-1 and TRBJ2-5, is EADIYQTPRYLVIGTGKKITLECSQTMGHDKMYWYQQDPGMELHLIHYSYGVNSTEKGDLSSESTVSRIRTEHFPLTLESARPSHTSQYLCASSEPQGGETQYFGPGTRLLVL.

This chain connects TRBV5-1 to TRBJ2-1; there is no DNA to check the TCRdb D call of TRBD1. Germline CDR1 is SGHRS and CDR2 is YFSETQ. This CDR3 comprises 14 residues. The chain's CDR3 is CASSLAGGDNEQFF.